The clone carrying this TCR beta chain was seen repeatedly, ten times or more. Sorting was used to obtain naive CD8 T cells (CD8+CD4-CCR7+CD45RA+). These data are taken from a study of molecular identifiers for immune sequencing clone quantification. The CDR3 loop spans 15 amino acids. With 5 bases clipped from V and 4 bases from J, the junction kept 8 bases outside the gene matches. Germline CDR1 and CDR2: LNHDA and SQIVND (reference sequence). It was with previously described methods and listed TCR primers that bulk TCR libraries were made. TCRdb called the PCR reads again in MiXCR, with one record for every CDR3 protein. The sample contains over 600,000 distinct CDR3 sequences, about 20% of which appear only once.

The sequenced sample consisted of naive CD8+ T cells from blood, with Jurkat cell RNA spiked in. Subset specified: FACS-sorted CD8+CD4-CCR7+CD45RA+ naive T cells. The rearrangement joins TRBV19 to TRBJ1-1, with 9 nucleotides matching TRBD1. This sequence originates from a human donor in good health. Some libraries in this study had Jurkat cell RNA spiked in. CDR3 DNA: TGTGCCAGTAGTGGCCGGGACAGGGTGGTCACTGAAGCTTTCTTT. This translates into CASSGRDRVVTEAFF.